The rows below give T cell receptor beta chains drawn from one sample of a study of cytomegalovirus exposure and HLA in healthy donors. Sequenced by immunoSEQ multiplex PCR; TCRdb stores in-frame clones only, minus some. The table counts some 30,000 clones; 4.5% lies in the top ten. Specimen: PBMCs. These receptors all stem from a woman aged 40-49 years in good health and CMV-seropositive. The CDR3 runs from the conserved cysteine through the conserved F or W. The D gene is left open where the match is weak.

J gene,D gene,V gene,CDR3 protein,CDR3 DNA
TRBJ2-2,-,TRBV9,CATGSLAGELFF,TGTGCCACTGGGTCCCTAGCCGGGGAGCTGTTTTTT
TRBJ2-5,-,TRBV19,CASSTLMENQETQYF,TGTGCCAGTAGTACCCTAATGGAGAACCAAGAGACCCAGTACTTC
TRBJ1-4,TRBD1,TRBV6-6,CASSYAPGTGGGKLFF,TGTGCCAGCAGTTACGCCCCCGGGACAGGGGGCGGAAAACTGTTTTTT
TRBJ2-5,-,TRBV18,CASSPTGNQETQYF,TGTGCCAGCTCACCTACAGGGAACCAAGAGACCCAGTACTTC
TRBJ2-7,-,TRBV7-9,CASSLTVVPYEQYF,TGTGCCAGCAGCTTAACGGTGGTACCCTACGAGCAGTACTTC
TRBJ2-1,TRBD2,TRBV10-3,CAISDQLAGVNEQFF,TGTGCCATCAGTGACCAACTAGCGGGAGTTAATGAGCAGTTCTTC
TRBJ2-3,-,TRBV18,CAISEGGTDTQYF,TGTGCCATTTCCGAGGGGGGCACAGATACGCAGTATTTT
TRBJ2-7,TRBD1,TRBV6-6,CASSLTGGEQYF,TGTGCCAGCAGTTTAACAGGGGGTGAGCAGTACTTC
TRBJ1-2,-,TRBV5-1,CASSGERGLYGYTF,TGCGCCAGCAGCGGGGAAAGGGGTCTCTATGGCTACACCTTC
TRBJ2-7,TRBD2,TRBV19,CASSTSGTAYEQYF,TGTGCCAGTAGTACTAGCGGGACTGCCTACGAGCAGTACTTC
TRBJ2-7,TRBD1,TRBV5-5,CASSLSTGAEQYF,TGTGCCAGCAGCCTTTCGACAGGGGCCGAGCAGTACTTC
TRBJ2-1,TRBD2,TRBV9,CASSVNSGRAFEQFF,TGTGCCAGCAGCGTTAATAGCGGGAGGGCCTTTGAGCAGTTCTTC
TRBJ1-1,TRBD1,TRBV30,CAWSVEDREAFF,TGTGCCTGGAGTGTAGAGGACAGGGAAGCTTTCTTT
TRBJ2-3,TRBD2,TRBV5-4,CASSLDIGRGADTQYF,TGTGCCAGCAGCTTGGATATCGGGCGGGGGGCAGATACGCAGTATTTT
TRBJ2-5,-,TRBV5-1,CASSPDRMSMQTQYF,TGCGCCAGCAGCCCCGACAGGATGTCAATGCAGACCCAGTACTTC
TRBJ1-4,-,TRBV21-1,CASQAGELFF,TGTGCCAGCCAGGCAGGGGAACTGTTTTTT
TRBJ2-1,-,TRBV20-1,CSAEQGNEQFF,TGCAGTGCCGAACAGGGTAATGAGCAGTTCTTC
TRBJ2-1,TRBD2,TRBV2,CASSPEGLAGLQFF,TGTGCCAGCAGCCCGGAGGGACTAGCGGGACTGCAGTTCTTC
TRBJ2-7,-,TRBV30,CAWSKAGYEQYF,TGTGCCTGGAGCAAAGCTGGCTACGAGCAGTACTTC
TRBJ1-2,TRBD1,TRBV19,CASLTTGTQNYGYTF,TGTGCCAGTTTGACGACAGGGACACAAAACTATGGCTACACCTTC
TRBJ1-5,-,TRBV7-8,CASSLGALFQPQHF,TGTGCCAGCAGCTTAGGCGCTTTGTTTCAGCCCCAGCATTTT
TRBJ2-3,TRBD2,TRBV9,CASSVGAGAPDTQYF,TGTGCCAGCAGCGTAGGAGCGGGGGCCCCAGATACGCAGTATTTT
TRBJ2-1,-,TRBV30,CAWSASVNEQFF,TGTGCCTGGAGTGCTTCCGTCAATGAGCAGTTCTTC
TRBJ1-2,TRBD1,TRBV28,CASRGTGGGGYTF,TGTGCCAGCAGGGGGACAGGGGGAGGAGGCTACACCTTC
TRBJ2-6,-,TRBV5-1,CASSLGPGGGANVLTF,TGCGCCAGCAGCTTGGGACCTGGAGGGGGGGCCAACGTCCTGACTTTC
TRBJ2-7,TRBD2,TRBV10-3,CAISGGLAGEQYF,TGTGCCATCAGTGGGGGACTAGCGGGCGAGCAGTACTTC
TRBJ2-5,-,TRBV9,CASSGFTGSETQYF,TGTGCCAGCAGCGGATTTACAGGGTCGGAGACCCAGTACTTC
TRBJ2-7,-,TRBV11-2,CASSPQGREQYF,TGTGCCAGCAGCCCCCAGGGGAGAGAGCAGTACTTC
TRBJ1-1,-,TRBV28,CASSPQGYTEAFF,TGTGCCAGCAGCCCACAGGGTTACACTGAAGCTTTCTTT